This passage covers 22 T cell receptor beta chains from one sample sequenced in a study of T cell repertoires in cytomegalovirus infection. One entry per CDR3 protein results from TCRdb running MiXCR on the reads. The table records over 45,000 distinct CDR3 sequences, 21% of them present only once. No antigens are known for them. This specimen consisted of CD8+ T cells from cultured PBMCs, obtained from culture after CMV antigen stimulation. These receptors were taken from a human donor in good health (CMV status not recorded). Some clones in this sample may be carry-over from other donors' samples.

The J gene is TRBJ2-7, the V gene TRBV12-3 or TRBV12-4; D not resolved. CDR3 length: 13 residues. V dropped 2 bases and J dropped 6 bases, with 11 bases sitting between them. The CDR3 DNA reads TGTGCCAGCAGTTTAACCCTCTATCGCGAGCAGTACTTC. Translated: CASSLTLYREQYF.

V and J are TRBV27 and TRBJ2-7; the D is unclear. Germline-derived CDR1 and CDR2 are MNHEY and SMNVEV (reference sequence). Deletions cut 5 bases from V and 5 bases from J, with 13 bases between. The CDR3 extends over 13 amino acids. CDR3 bases: TGTGCCAGCAGTCCCGGGTCTCCGCACGAGCAGTACTTC. This gives the protein CASSPGSPHEQYF.

The J gene is TRBJ2-7, the V gene TRBV19; 8 bases are a match to TRBD1. Per germline, CDR1 LNHDA and CDR2 SQIVND (reference sequence). The junction had 2 bases not matched to a gene; V was cut back by 3 bases and J by 4 bases. The CDR3 contains 13 residues. CDR3 sequence reads: CASSMGTGYEQYF. In DNA, the CDR3 is TGTGCCAGTAGTATGGGGACAGGTTACGAGCAGTACTTC.

Details on this clonotype: Here the CDR3 omits its conserved ending phenylalanine or tryptophan, so a read error is the likely source. CDR3 region: CASSLPKINNEQFL. The CDR3 nucleotides are TGTGCCAGCAGCTTACCTAAAATCAACAATGAGCAGTTCTTA. V gene TRBV7-9 combines with J gene TRBJ2-1; D gene uncertain. The germline V gene has CDR1 SEHNR and CDR2 FQNEAQ (reference sequence). The CDR3 has 14 amino acids. The V end was cut by 2 bases, the J end by 5 bases, with 10 bases between.

The chain employs TRBV4-1 and TRBJ2-2; TRBD1 matches 7 bases. The CDR3 contains 15 residues. Germline values: CDR1 MGHRA, CDR2 YSYEKL. The J segment lost 1 base and the V segment lost 4 bases, leaving 3 bases of the junction unmatched. The CDR3 region is CASSLRDRNTGELFF. CDR3 nucleotides: TGCGCCAGCAGCCTCCGGGACAGGAACACCGGGGAGCTGTTTTTT.

This chain uses TRBV12-3 or TRBV12-4 with TRBJ1-3, with no clear D. This CDR3 has 15 amino acids. V was pared by 6 bases and J by 2 bases, with 14 bases between. For the CDR3, the DNA is TGTGCCAGCAGCCCCTTGGACTTAACTGGAAACACCATATATTTT. This sequence encodes CASSPLDLTGNTIYF.

This clonotype was detected only a few times. The rearrangement links TRBV12-3 or TRBV12-4 to TRBJ2-3; possible D gene TRBD2, 7 bases. V lost 6 bases and J lost 6, with 16 bases in between. This CDR3 contains 14 residues. The CDR3 DNA sequence: TGTGCCAGCAGCCGGACAGCCGGGGGGGATACGCAGTATTTT. Translated, it gives CASSRTAGGDTQYF.

Worth noting for this clonotype: Compared with germline, one end of the junction differs, possibly owing to a read error. The rearrangement links TRBV6-2 or TRBV6-3 to TRBJ2-7; 8 bases agree with TRBD1. Germline V gives CDR1 MNHEY, CDR2 SVGEGT. The CDR3 loop spans 17 amino acids. The CDR3 coding sequence is TGTGACAGCAGTTACTCGACGGACGGACAGGGTGGGTACGAGCAGTACTTC. This translates into CDSSYSTDGQGGYEQYF.

This clonotype was detected only a few times. V usage is TRBV6-6 and J usage is TRBJ2-3; D might be TRBD1 (6 bases). The germline CDR1 and CDR2 sequences are MNHNY and SVGAGI (reference sequence). The CDR3 is 15 residues long. V lost 3 bases and J lost 4, with 14 bases in between. The CDR3 region is CASSYRGRGPDTQYF. Here the CDR3 DNA reads TGTGCCAGCAGTTATCGTGGCAGGGGCCCAGATACGCAGTATTTT.

The chain couples TRBV27 to TRBJ2-7; D might be TRBD2 (5 bases). Germline values: CDR1 MNHEY, CDR2 SMNVEV (reference sequence). Trimming removed 5 bases at V and 6 bases at J, with 20 bases between. This CDR3 spans 15 amino acids. The CDR3: CASSEGPPGYVEQYF. Written as DNA, the CDR3 is TGTGCCAGCAGTGAGGGTCCCCCGGGGTACGTCGAGCAGTACTTC.

There are a few counts of this clonotype. The chain links TRBV7-9 to TRBJ1-2; D is ambiguous. V was trimmed by 5 bases and J by 3 bases, leaving 4 bases between them. Germline V gene lookup returns CDR1 SEHNR and CDR2 FQNEAQ (reference sequence). This CDR3 is 11 amino acids long. CDR3 protein: CASSGDYGYTF. The CDR3 DNA reads TGTGCCAGCAGCGGGGACTATGGCTACACCTTC.

This sequence joins TRBV6-1 and TRBJ2-7; the D gene is possibly TRBD1 (6 bases). This CDR3 is built from 16 residues. Germline values: CDR1 MNHNS, CDR2 SASEGT. The germline V and J ends were trimmed by 1 base and 0 bases, with 13 bases remaining between them. As DNA, the CDR3 is TGTGCCAGCAGTGAAGGGGGGCCAGGGAGCTCCTACGAGCAGTACTTC. Encoded protein: CASSEGGPGSSYEQYF.

V gene TRBV27 combines with J gene TRBJ2-7, with D perhaps assigned TRBD1 or TRBD2 (5 bases each). Germline CDR1 and CDR2: MNHEY and SMNVEV (reference sequence). Trimming pared 1 base from V and 2 bases from J, leaving 12 bases between. The CDR3 runs to 15 residues. The DNA of the CDR3 is TGTGCCAGCAGTTTATACGCAGAGGGGACCTACGAGCAGTACTTC. Amino acids: CASSLYAEGTYEQYF.

This clonotype was counted many times. V is TRBV7-9 and J is TRBJ1-1; no firm D call. The germline V and J ends were trimmed by 4 bases and 2 bases, with 11 bases remaining between them. Per the germline V gene, CDR1 is SEHNR and CDR2 is FQNEAQ (reference sequence). This CDR3 has 14 residues. CDR3 protein: CASSYLDKNTEAFF. The CDR3 coding sequence is TGTGCCAGCAGCTATTTAGACAAAAACACTGAAGCTTTCTTT.

This sequence joins TRBV7-8 and TRBJ2-1; either TRBD1 or TRBD2 may fit D (5 bases each). Trimming pared 5 bases from V and 0 bases from J, leaving 14 bases between. This CDR3 region has 16 residues. In germline, CDR1 is SGHVS, CDR2 FQNEAQ. The CDR3 coding sequence is TGTGCCAGCAGCGCCCCGGGGCGGCGCTCCTACAATGAGCAGTTCTTC. This sequence encodes CASSAPGRRSYNEQFF.

This clonotype was detected only a few times. The chain uses TRBV10-3 and TRBJ2-1, with 8 nucleotides matching TRBD1. The trim removed 6 bases at V and 0 bases at J, leaving 4 bases unmatched. This CDR3 is 15 amino acids long. Germline V gives CDR1 ENHRY, CDR2 SYGVKD. As DNA, the CDR3 is TGTGCCATCAGGGCAGGGGGCAACTCCTACAATGAGCAGTTCTTC. This codes for CAIRAGGNSYNEQFF.

The chain is built from TRBV28 and TRBJ1-5; perhaps TRBD1 as D (5 bases). Germline-derived CDR1 and CDR2 are MDHEN and SYDVKM. Between the trimmed V and J ends, which lost 2 bases and 0 bases, there was a span of 11 bases. This CDR3 region has 16 residues. DNA for the CDR3: TGTGCCAGCAGTTTACTAAGGACAAATAGCAATCAGCCCCAGCATTTT. This sequence encodes CASSLLRTNSNQPQHF. The whole variable domain, remainder taken from reference TRBV28 and TRBJ1-5, is DVKVTQSSRYLVKRTGEKVFLECVQDMDHENMFWYRQDPGLGLRLIYFSYDVKMKEKGDIPEGYSVSREKKERFSLILESASTNQTSMYLCASSLLRTNSNQPQHFGDGTRLSIL.

The chain uses TRBV7-9 and TRBJ2-1, with 8 positions matching TRBD2. J gave up 7 bases and V 5 bases, and 7 bases lay outside the gene matches. This CDR3 is 14 amino acids long. Germline V lookup: CDR1 SEHNR, CDR2 FQNEAQ (reference sequence). CDR3 bases: TGTGCCAGCAGCCCTGGACTAGCAGGGAATGAGCAGTTCTTC. As protein: CASSPGLAGNEQFF.

This clonotype has more than one count but fewer than ten. V and J are TRBV25-1 and TRBJ2-7; D remains unclear. Germline CDR1 and CDR2: MGHDK and SYGVNS. Trimming cost V 5 bases and J 4 bases, with 12 bases left between them. The CDR3 length is 13 residues. The CDR3 DNA follows: TGTGCCAGCAGTCCCAATCAGAGGTACGAGCAGTACTTC. Translation gives CASSPNQRYEQYF.

This chain joins TRBV7-6 and TRBJ2-1; TRBD1 matches at 9 bases. CDR1 and CDR2 (germline): SGHVS, FNYEAQ. The junction had 20 bases not matched to a gene; V was cut back by 5 bases and J by 3 bases. CDR3 length: 20 residues. CDR3 sequence: CASSGYRGQLGSTIYNEQFF. Written as DNA, the CDR3 is TGTGCCAGCAGCGGATACAGGGGGCAATTAGGTTCAACGATCTACAATGAGCAGTTCTTC.

This clonotype occurred a few times. The J gene is TRBJ1-2, the V gene TRBV11-2; TRBD1 aligns across 7 bases. V shed 0 bases and J 4 bases; nucleotides not matched to a gene: 2. CDR1 is SGHAT and CDR2 is FQNNGV in the germline V gene. The CDR3 totals 14 residues. The CDR3 nucleotides are TGTGCCAGCAGCTTAGACAGGGGGTTCTATGGCTACACCTTC. This gives the protein CASSLDRGFYGYTF.

The genes are TRBV12-3 or TRBV12-4 and TRBJ2-1; possible D gene TRBD2, 6 bases. Trimming left V 1 base short and J 3 bases short, with 7 bases between. CDR3 length: 14 amino acids. This CDR3 is CASSLGGVYNEQFF. The CDR3 region has the DNA TGTGCCAGCAGTTTAGGGGGGGTCTACAATGAGCAGTTCTTC.